These 9 T cell receptor beta chains were all obtained from the same sample, sequenced in a study of T-cell memory formation after mild COVID-19. Each CDR3 protein is one row after TCRdb ran MiXCR on the 5' RACE reads. This sample has roughly 300,000 distinct CDR3 sequences; approximately 7.6% occur once, and the top ten carry approximately 22%. Sequenced input: PBMCs or a T cell subset sorted from them (not recorded which). The receptors come from a man aged 18 to 30 who had mild COVID-19 (a few samples of this study predate the infection). Cell type and time point are not known.

The rearrangement links TRBV4-3 to TRBJ2-3; weak D call: TRBD2 (6 bases). The CDR3 sequence is 14 residues long. V lost 1 base to trimming and J lost 11 bases, with 16 bases between them. Per the germline V gene, CDR1 is LGHNA and CDR2 is YSLEER. CDR3 loop: CASSQGEEAAGQYF. CDR3 nucleotides: TGCGCCAGCAGCCAAGGGGAGGAGGCAGCGGGGCAGTATTTT.

This clonotype occurred a few times. The V and J genes are TRBV11-2 and TRBJ1-5; 9 nucleotides agree with TRBD1. This CDR3 contains 14 residues. Germline values: CDR1 SGHAT, CDR2 FQNNGV. Trimming at V came to 5 bases and at J to 6 bases, leaving 5 bases not matched to a gene. The CDR3 sequence is CASSRTGAGQPQHF. The CDR3 nucleotides are TGTGCCAGCAGCCGGACAGGGGCGGGTCAGCCCCAGCATTTT.

This clonotype was seen a handful of times. The chain has TRBV7-2 and TRBJ2-5; D not certain. The length of the CDR3 is 11 residues. Trimming pared 5 bases from V and 7 bases from J, leaving 8 bases between. In germline, CDR1 is SGHTA, CDR2 FQGNSA. This CDR3 is CASSLKVTQYF. Here the CDR3 DNA reads TGTGCCAGCAGCCTAAAGGTGACCCAGTACTTC.

This clonotype was seen repeatedly, ten times or more. This chain links TRBV7-9 with TRBJ2-2; the D is unclear. CDR3 length: 16 amino acids. The V end lost 5 bases, the J end lost 0 bases, and 13 bases lay between the germline ends. Germline lookup yields CDR1 SEHNR and CDR2 FQNEAQ (reference sequence). CDR3 nucleotide sequence: TGTGCCAGCAGCCCTCGCGACGGTGCGAACACCGGGGAGCTGTTTTTT. Residues: CASSPRDGANTGELFF.

The CDR3 is CASSPLPGPSGNTIYF. The CDR3, as DNA: TGCGCCAGCAGCCCGTTACCGGGCCCCTCTGGAAACACCATATATTTT. The rearrangement uses TRBV4-3 and TRBJ1-3, with unresolved D. Trimming took off 4 bases at V and 0 bases at J, with 13 bases between the two ends. The CDR3 is 16 residues long. Germline CDR1 and CDR2: LGHNA and YSLEER.

This clonotype was seen a handful of times. CDR3 region: CASMPINTGELFF. CDR3 DNA: TGTGCCAGCATGCCCATCAACACCGGGGAGCTGTTTTTT. The rearrangement joins TRBV2 to TRBJ2-2, with D hard to call. V was cut by 7 bases and J by 2 bases, with 8 bases left in between. Germline values: CDR1 SNHLY, CDR2 FYNNEI. The CDR3 extends over 13 amino acids.

This clonotype was counted a few times. The rearrangement uses TRBV4-2 and TRBJ1-5, with D perhaps TRBD1 (6 bases). V lost 3 bases to trimming and J lost 8 bases, with 14 bases between them. Germline CDR1 and CDR2: LGHNA and YNFKEQ. The CDR3 has 14 amino acids. CDR3 in amino acids: CASSQGGPLKPQHF. The DNA for the CDR3 is TGTGCCAGCAGCCAGGGGGGCCCGCTGAAGCCCCAGCATTTT.

V is TRBV29-1 and J is TRBJ2-5; the match to TRBD2 covers 7 bases. V shed 6 bases, J shed 3 bases, and the junction held 4 bases outside the gene matches. The CDR3 totals 12 residues. CDR1 is SQVTM and CDR2 is ANQGSEA in the germline V gene. The CDR3, as DNA: TGCAGCGTCTTTGGGGGGGAAGAGACCCAGTACTTC. This codes for CSVFGGEETQYF. Drawing the rest from reference TRBV29-1 and TRBJ2-5, the complete variable domain is SAVISQKPSRDICQRGTSLTIQCQVDSQVTMMFWYRQQPGQSLTLIATANQGSEATYESGFVIDKFPISRPNLTFSTLTVSNMSPEDSSIYLCSVFGGEETQYFGPGTRLLVL.

This chain connects TRBV2 to TRBJ2-6; 7 bases line up with TRBD1. CDR1 SNHLY and CDR2 FYNNEI come from the germline V gene. The CDR3 is 17 amino acids. The junction had 7 bases not matched to a gene; V was cut back by 5 bases and J by 0 bases. The CDR3 here is CASSHTGQASGANVLTF. CDR3 coding DNA: TGTGCCAGCAGTCACACTGGACAGGCCTCTGGGGCCAACGTCCTGACTTTC. Looking up the rest from reference TRBV2 and TRBJ2-6 gives the full variable domain: EPEVTQTPSHQVTQMGQEVILRCVPISNHLYFYWYRQILGQKVEFLVSFYNNEISEKSEIFDDQFSVERPDGSNFTLKIRSTKLEDSAMYFCASSHTGQASGANVLTFGAGSRLTVL.